These 7 T cell receptor beta chains came from one sample sequenced in a study of OX40 agonist ivuxolimab in advanced cancers. The method behind the library was the immunoSEQ multiplex PCR assay. TCRdb took this table from immuneACCESS and kept in-frame rearrangements with V and J called. Such tables lack part of the clones; where checked against another copy, unresolved V genes explain under half of the gap, and the rest is unexplained. The sample table shows roughly 70,000 clones, and around 80% are seen once. The ten largest clonotypes hold around 5% of the sample. This sample comprised CD4+ or CD8+ T cells sorted from blood, obtained in a trial of the OX40 agonist ivuxolimab. Source of these receptors: an adult with an advanced solid tumor such as melanoma, head and neck, liver or kidney cancer.

The chain joins TRBV6-6 to TRBJ1-2; tentatively, D is TRBD1 (6 bases). The length of the CDR3 is 14 residues. Trimming removed 5 bases from V and 5 bases from J, with 15 bases in between. CDR1 and CDR2 (germline): MNHNY, SVGAGI (reference sequence). Here the CDR3 reads CASSAVVRGYGYTF. The CDR3 bases are TGTGCCAGCAGTGCCGTAGTCAGGGGATATGGCTACACCTTC.

The rearrangement links TRBV28 to TRBJ2-3, with 9 bases aligning to TRBD2. V shed 2 bases and J 6 bases; nucleotides not matched to a gene: 9. The CDR3 extends over 16 amino acids. Germline-derived CDR1 and CDR2 are MDHEN and SYDVKM. The DNA of the CDR3 is TGTGCCAGCAGTTTAAGTAGCGGGAGTTTAGCGGATACGCAGTATTTT. It specifies CASSLSSGSLADTQYF. The whole variable domain, remainder taken from reference TRBV28 and TRBJ2-3, is DVKVTQSSRYLVKRTGEKVFLECVQDMDHENMFWYRQDPGLGLRLIYFSYDVKMKEKGDIPEGYSVSREKKERFSLILESASTNQTSMYLCASSLSSGSLADTQYFGPGTRLTVL.

V and J are TRBV28 and TRBJ2-7; TRBD2 matches at 9 bases. This CDR3 spans 16 amino acids. The V segment lost 2 bases and the J segment 6 bases; nucleotides outside the gene matches: 11. Germline CDR1 MDHEN, CDR2 SYDVKM. CDR3 nucleotide sequence: TGTGCCAGCAGTTTAGGGTGGTTAGCGGGAGTTCGCGAGCAGTACTTC. Its protein product is CASSLGWLAGVREQYF.

The chain uses TRBV18 and TRBJ2-1; D uncertain. CDR3 length equals 13 residues. The germline V gene encodes CDR1 KGHSH and CDR2 LQKENI. The germline V and J ends were trimmed by 2 bases and 6 bases, with 8 bases remaining between them. CDR3 nucleotide sequence: TGTGCCAGCTCACCAGAGCCCCTCAATGAGCAGTTCTTC. Encoded protein: CASSPEPLNEQFF.

The CDR3 reads CASSLDGRGIGTDTQYF. The DNA for the CDR3 is TGTGCCAGCAGCTTAGATGGTAGGGGAATAGGCACAGATACGCAGTATTTT. This chain connects TRBV11-2 to TRBJ2-3; a possible D gene is TRBD1 (5 bases). Trimming left V 0 bases short and J 1 base short, with 14 bases between. The CDR3 extends over 17 amino acids. Germline CDR1 and CDR2: SGHAT and FQNNGV.

V is TRBV5-1 and J is TRBJ2-6; 7 bases match TRBD2. V was clipped by 4 bases and J by 1 base; unmatched bases: 17. Germline lookup yields CDR1 SGHRS and CDR2 YFSETQ. CDR3 length: 20 amino acids. The CDR3 spells CASSGPAGGSPKSGANVLTF. The CDR3 DNA reads as TGCGCCAGCAGCGGACCGGCCGGGGGGTCCCCAAAGTCTGGGGCCAACGTCCTGACTTTC.

The chain has TRBV5-1 and TRBJ1-1; D is perhaps TRBD1 (6 bases). The germline V and J ends were trimmed by 3 bases and 1 base, with 10 bases remaining between them. This CDR3 has 14 amino acids. Germline V gene lookup returns CDR1 SGHRS and CDR2 YFSETQ. CDR3 sequence: CASSSIQGNTEAFF. As DNA, the CDR3 is TGCGCCAGCAGCTCAATACAGGGGAACACTGAAGCTTTCTTT.